This TCR beta chain was identified in a study of OX40 agonist ivuxolimab in advanced cancers. Study results and caveats: Among the nonresponders, some also had low normalized T-cell clonal expansion. The CD4+ and CD8+ T cells in the blood had expanded clonally by week 6 at 0.1 to 3.0 mg/kg.

Regarding this clone: The antigen remains undetermined.

The CDR3 has 15 amino acids. The germline gives CDR1 SGHVS, CDR2 FNYEAQ. The V and J ends lost 5 bases and 3 bases respectively, with 13 bases between them. Sequenced by immunoSEQ multiplex PCR; TCRdb stores in-frame clones only, minus some. The sample has around 87,000 clones, roughly 94% seen once. The TCR comes from an adult with an advanced solid tumor such as melanoma, head and neck, liver or kidney cancer. Sequencing was performed on CD4+ or CD8+ T cells sorted from blood, taken in a trial of the OX40 agonist ivuxolimab. The rearrangement joins TRBV7-6 to TRBJ1-4; tentatively, D is TRBD1 (6 bases). The CDR3 loop reads CASSPRQVPNEKLFF. CDR3 nucleotide sequence: TGTGCCAGCAGCCCGCGACAGGTTCCTAATGAAAAACTGTTTTTT.